This T cell receptor (beta chain) was observed in a study of cytomegalovirus exposure and HLA in healthy donors. This PCR relied on a set of 60 Vbeta primers and 13 Jbeta primers. This table comes from immunoSEQ multiplex PCR, and its TCRdb copy is limited to in-frame clones, with some not included. Found here are about 38,000 clones; the top ten clones hold approximately 10%. This TCR was sampled from a man aged 35-49 years in good health and CMV-seropositive. Sequences were obtained from PBMCs.

CDR3 region: CAWSEREGYEQYF. For the CDR3, the DNA is TGTGCCTGGAGTGAGCGGGAGGGCTACGAGCAGTACTTC. The chain couples TRBV30 to TRBJ2-7; 10 nucleotides agree with TRBD2. This CDR3 contains 13 residues. J was trimmed by 3 bases and V by 1 base; bases with no gene match: 0. CDR1 and CDR2 (germline): GTSNPN, SVGIG (reference sequence). Full variable domain (remainder filled in from reference TRBV30 and TRBJ2-7): SQTIHQWPATLVQPVGSPLSLECTVEGTSNPNLYWYRQAAGRGLQLLFYSVGIGQISSEVPQNLSASRPQDRQFILSSKKLLLSDSGFYLCAWSEREGYEQYFGPGTRLTVT.